The entry below describes one TCR beta chain. What it binds is not known. The sample originates from a study of cytomegalovirus exposure and HLA in healthy donors. Looking at the study overall: Samples from HLA-typed donors yielded about 85 million unique TCRs in an early data release.

CDR1 and CDR2 (germline): SQVTM, ANQGSEA. Trimming took 5 bases from V and 4 from J; bases not matched to a gene: 8. This CDR3 spans 13 amino acids. The primer mix had 60 Vbeta and 13 Jbeta primers. Original analysis: In a later analysis, of tens of millions of unique beta chains, roughly 10 million appeared in at least two donors. The assay was immunoSEQ multiplex PCR, and TCRdb's table has in-frame clones only and misses some. That table is the source of V, J and clone size, and D and trimming were worked out from the DNA. The table shows 160,000 or so clones, with 80% to 90% occurring only once. Study-wide findings and caveats: Analyzed later, most CMV-associated TCR beta chains appeared HLA-restricted.

Sequencing used PBMCs. The TCR originated in a woman aged 45-65 years in good health and CMV-seronegative. This rearrangement joins TRBV29-1 to TRBJ2-7; 7 bases line up with TRBD1. The CDR3 spells CSVLTGVDYEQYF. DNA of the CDR3: TGCAGCGTTTTAACAGGGGTAGATTACGAGCAGTACTTC.